A selection of T cell receptor beta chains follows, all from one sample in a study of CD8+CD57+ T cells in acquired aplastic anemia. TCRdb redid the calling of the reads with MiXCR, one entry per CDR3 protein. Counted here are about 110,000 distinct CDR3 sequences, around 50% occurring once; the ten biggest clones make up around a third. Sequenced sample: sorted CD4+, CD8+, or CD8+CD57+ T cells (not recorded which) from PBMCs. All receptors derive from a human donor in good health, serving as a control. Each CDR3 is given with its conserved first and last residue. The order of the fields is V gene, D gene, J gene, clone size, CDR3 protein, CDR3 DNA. The D gene is left open where the match is weak. Clone size is shown for a subset of rows, as once, few, many or a class of expanded clone.

V: TRBV29-1; D: .; J: TRBJ2-7; size: many; CDR3: CSVDREGRPYEQYF; DNA: TGCAGCGTTGATAGAGAGGGGAGGCCCTACGAGCAGTACTTC
V: TRBV7-6; D: .; J: TRBJ1-6; size: many; CDR3: CASSFGESSYNSPLHF; DNA: TGTGCCAGCAGCTTCGGCGAGAGCTCCTATAATTCACCCCTCCACTTT
V: TRBV12-3/TRBV12-4; D: .; J: TRBJ1-2; size: many; CDR3: CASSLGQTLNYGYTF; DNA: TGTGCCAGCAGTTTAGGGCAGACTCTTAACTATGGCTACACCTTC
V: TRBV12-3/TRBV12-4; D: .; J: TRBJ2-2; size: many; CDR3: CASSFKVPGELFF; DNA: TGTGCCAGCAGTTTCAAGGTTCCTGGGGAGCTGTTTTTT
V: TRBV15; D: .; J: TRBJ2-5; size: .; CDR3: CATSRASETQYF; DNA: TGTGCCACCAGCAGAGCGTCAGAGACCCAGTACTTC
V: TRBV10-3; D: .; J: TRBJ1-2; size: .; CDR3: CAIIGTRENGYTF; DNA: TGTGCCATCATCGGTACCAGGGAAAATGGCTACACCTTC
V: TRBV10-3; D: .; J: TRBJ2-7; size: few; CDR3: CAISENDSREQYF; DNA: TGTGCCATCAGTGAGAACGACAGTCGTGAGCAGTACTTC
V: TRBV7-3; D: .; J: TRBJ2-1; size: .; CDR3: CASSLMGGADEQFF; DNA: TGTGCCAGCAGCTTAATGGGGGGGGCCGATGAGCAGTTCTTC
V: TRBV29-1; D: .; J: TRBJ2-3; size: .; CDR3: CSVGTGGVSDTQYF; DNA: TGCAGCGTGGGAACAGGGGGGGTTTCAGATACGCAGTATTTT
V: TRBV4-3; D: .; J: TRBJ1-2; size: many; CDR3: CASSQGAGYTF; DNA: TGCGCCAGCAGCCAAGGTGCAGGCTACACCTTC
V: TRBV7-3; D: .; J: TRBJ2-5; size: .; CDR3: CASSQGGGPQETQYF; DNA: TGTGCCAGCAGCCAGGGGGGGGGCCCCCAAGAGACCCAGTACTTC
V: TRBV20-1; D: .; J: TRBJ1-2; size: .; CDR3: CSAPGPLGYGYTF; DNA: TGCAGTGCCCCGGGTCCTTTAGGCTATGGCTACACCTTC
V: TRBV7-9; D: .; J: TRBJ2-3; size: once; CDR3: CASRGGPGTQYF; DNA: TGTGCCAGCAGGGGCGGTCCGGGTACGCAGTATTTT
V: TRBV29-1; D: .; J: TRBJ2-7; size: .; CDR3: CSGLASGSYEQYF; DNA: TGCAGCGGCCTAGCATCGGGTTCCTACGAGCAGTACTTC
V: TRBV9; D: .; J: TRBJ2-5; size: many; CDR3: CASSVATQETQYF; DNA: TGTGCCAGCAGCGTAGCAACCCAAGAGACCCAGTACTTC
V: TRBV19; D: TRBD1; J: TRBJ1-6; size: few; CDR3: CASNPGTVYNSPLHF; DNA: TGTGCCAGTAATCCCGGGACAGTCTATAATTCACCCCTCCACTTT
V: TRBV7-6; D: TRBD1; J: TRBJ2-7; size: few; CDR3: CASSPGQGRYEQYF; DNA: TGTGCCAGCAGCCCAGGACAGGGGAGATACGAGCAGTACTTC
V: TRBV25-1; D: .; J: TRBJ1-1; size: .; CDR3: CASSRGGAAFF; DNA: TGTGCCAGCAGCAGAGGGGGGGCAGCTTTCTTT
V: TRBV20-1; D: .; J: TRBJ2-7; size: many; CDR3: CSARSLGGYEQYF; DNA: TGCAGTGCTAGATCCTTGGGGGGCTACGAGCAGTACTTC
V: TRBV20-1; D: TRBD2; J: TRBJ2-5; size: .; CDR3: CSASRLAGVGIQETQYF; DNA: TGCAGTGCTAGTAGACTAGCGGGGGTCGGAATCCAAGAGACCCAGTACTTC
V: TRBV19; D: .; J: TRBJ2-1; size: many; CDR3: CASNNRDEQFF; DNA: TGTGCCAGTAACAACAGGGATGAGCAGTTCTTC
V: TRBV19; D: .; J: TRBJ2-1; size: many; CDR3: CASSRKDVGGEQFF; DNA: TGTGCCAGTAGTAGGAAGGACGTGGGGGGTGAGCAGTTCTTC
V: TRBV5-1; D: TRBD1; J: TRBJ2-3; size: .; CDR3: CASSHRQGAQADTQYF; DNA: TGCGCCAGCAGCCACCGACAGGGGGCGCAGGCAGATACGCAGTATTTT
V: TRBV25-1; D: .; J: TRBJ2-7; size: once; CDR3: CASKTDYEQYF; DNA: TGTGCCAGCAAGACAGACTACGAGCAGTACTTC
V: TRBV11-2; D: .; J: TRBJ1-6; size: .; CDR3: CASSLEELGSLHF; DNA: TGTGCCAGCAGCTTAGAAGAGCTGGGGTCCCTCCACTTT
V: TRBV2; D: .; J: TRBJ2-3; size: once; CDR3: CASSNQGTTDTQYF; DNA: TGTGCCAGCAGTAACCAGGGGACCACAGATACGCAGTATTTT
V: TRBV25-1; D: .; J: TRBJ2-3; size: .; CDR3: CASTNPPSTDTQYF; DNA: TGTGCCAGCACCAATCCCCCTAGCACAGATACGCAGTATTTT
V: TRBV13; D: .; J: TRBJ2-7; size: many; CDR3: CASSLRLDGDYEQYF; DNA: TGTGCCAGCAGCTTACGCCTTGACGGGGACTACGAGCAGTACTTC
V: TRBV29-1; D: .; J: TRBJ1-1; size: .; CDR3: CSVTAIHNTEAFF; DNA: TGCAGCGTGACAGCGATACACAACACTGAAGCTTTCTTT
V: TRBV29-1; D: .; J: TRBJ1-1; size: .; CDR3: CSVEGRTWTEAFF; DNA: TGCAGCGTTGAAGGCCGGACCTGGACTGAAGCTTTCTTT
V: TRBV2; D: TRBD2; J: TRBJ2-5; size: .; CDR3: CASSVSGGNQETQYF; DNA: TGTGCCAGCAGTGTTAGCGGGGGGAATCAAGAGACCCAGTACTTC
V: TRBV5-1; D: .; J: TRBJ2-5; size: many; CDR3: CASSVNRAEQTQYF; DNA: TGCGCCAGCAGCGTAAACCGGGCCGAGCAGACCCAGTACTTC
V: TRBV7-6; D: .; J: TRBJ2-1; size: many; CDR3: CASSSTVSGPNGHNEQFF; DNA: TGTGCCAGCAGCTCCACAGTCTCGGGACCCAATGGGCACAATGAGCAGTTCTTC
V: TRBV19; D: .; J: TRBJ1-2; size: .; CDR3: CASSRGDFWGYTF; DNA: TGTGCCAGTAGTAGGGGGGACTTCTGGGGCTACACCTTC
V: TRBV16; D: .; J: TRBJ2-5; size: .; CDR3: CASSHQGGQETQYF; DNA: TGTGCCAGCAGCCATCAGGGAGGCCAAGAGACCCAGTACTTC